This T cell receptor beta chain was identified during a study of OX40 agonist ivuxolimab in advanced cancers. TCRdb keeps only in-frame clones here, not all; method: immunoSEQ multiplex PCR. The table includes 53,000 or so clones, 85% detected once. This receptor was obtained from an adult with an advanced solid tumor such as melanoma, head and neck, liver or kidney cancer. The specimen comprised CD4+ or CD8+ T cells sorted from blood, sampled in a trial of the OX40 agonist ivuxolimab.

Here the CDR3 DNA reads TGTGCCAGCAGCCAAGAATACATCTACAATGAGCAGTTCTTC. Its protein is CASSQEYIYNEQFF. V is TRBV14 and J is TRBJ2-1; D remains ambiguous. Germline values: CDR1 SGHDN, CDR2 FVKESK. The ends were cut back, 0 bases at V and 3 bases at J, with 6 bases in the middle. The CDR3 is made up of 14 amino acids.